These 23 T cell receptor beta chains were all obtained from the same sample, sequenced in a study of blood T cell repertoires in COVID-19. Produced via immunoSEQ multiplex PCR; TCRdb's table is partial and in-frame only. The table shows under 300,000 clones, with nearly 90% occurring only once. The sequenced sample was peripheral blood. These receptors all come from a woman aged 55-69 years with COVID-19, enrolled during active disease.

This clone was seen once. The rearrangement joins TRBV6-2 or TRBV6-3 to TRBJ2-1; D not resolved. This CDR3 is built from 12 residues. Germline assignment: CDR1 MNHEY and CDR2 SVGEGT. V lost 6 bases, J lost 7 bases, and 10 bases lay in between. The CDR3 DNA reads TGTGCCAGCAGCCCTTCCCTGAATGAGCAGTTCTTC. It encodes CASSPSLNEQFF.

The chain recombines TRBV5-1 with TRBJ1-2, with D unclear. V was cut by 4 bases and J by 4 bases, with 11 bases left in between. The CDR3 covers 13 residues. CDR1 is SGHRS, CDR2 YFSETQ, per germline. This chain's CDR3 is CASSVARSYGYTF. The CDR3, as DNA: TGCGCCAGCAGCGTCGCTAGGTCCTATGGCTACACCTTC.

The V and J genes are TRBV7-3 and TRBJ1-6; D remains unclear. CDR3 size: 13 residues. V was trimmed by 0 bases and J by 11 bases, leaving 8 bases between them. Germline CDR1 SGHTA, CDR2 FQGTGA. This CDR3 is CASSLTLAAPLHF. The CDR3 bases are TGTGCCAGCAGCTTAACGCTAGCAGCACCCCTCCACTTT.

The gene calls are TRBV5-1 and TRBJ1-4, with D perhaps matching TRBD1 (5 bases). Germline assignment: CDR1 SGHRS and CDR2 YFSETQ. This CDR3 spans 14 amino acids. Trimming removed 4 bases at V and 6 bases at J, with 13 bases between. The CDR3 loop is CASSTAGIDEKLFF. The CDR3 DNA follows: TGCGCCAGCAGCACCGCAGGGATAGATGAAAAACTGTTTTTT.

The chain carries TRBV7-9 and TRBJ1-1; D ambiguous. Trimming took 2 bases from V and 0 from J, leaving 7 bases between them. Germline V CDR1 and CDR2: SEHNR, FQNEAQ (reference sequence). This CDR3 contains 14 residues. The CDR3 DNA sequence: TGTGCCAGCAGCTTAACTTTGCTGAACACTGAAGCTTTCTTT. Its translation: CASSLTLLNTEAFF.

The rearrangement links TRBV6-6 to TRBJ2-1; maybe TRBD2 (6 bases). This CDR3 is built from 15 residues. Germline CDR1 reads MNHNY; CDR2 reads SVGAGI (reference sequence). V lost 2 bases, J lost 0 bases, and 8 bases lay in between. CDR3 coding DNA: TGTGCCAGCAGTTACGGGGGGAGCTCCTACAATGAGCAGTTCTTC. Its translation is CASSYGGSSYNEQFF.

The CDR3 reads CASSLVGGGQETQYF. CDR3 bases: TGTGCCAGCAGCTTAGTTGGGGGGGGGCAGGAGACCCAGTACTTC. The V and J genes are TRBV7-6 and TRBJ2-5; D perhaps matches TRBD2 (7 bases). CDR1 and CDR2 from the germline V gene are SGHVS and FNYEAQ. This CDR3 has 15 residues. Deletions cut 1 base from V and 5 bases from J, with 14 bases between.

The V call is TRBV5-4, the J call TRBJ1-6; 8 bases are shared with TRBD1. The CDR3 has 14 residues. Germline lookup yields CDR1 SGHNT and CDR2 YYREEE (reference sequence). V shed 4 bases, J shed 9 bases, and the junction held 6 bases outside the gene matches. The CDR3 sequence: CASSMTGEFSPLHF. DNA of the CDR3: TGTGCCAGCAGCATGACAGGGGAGTTTTCACCCCTCCACTTT.

The V and J genes are TRBV6-2 or TRBV6-3 and TRBJ1-4; D unclear. The germline V gene has CDR1 MNHEY and CDR2 SVGEGT. V was trimmed by 0 bases and J by 0 bases, leaving 17 bases between them. The length of the CDR3 is 19 residues. Here the CDR3 DNA reads TGTGCCAGCAGTTACTCGATCCGTGGCGGAACCTCAACTAATGAAAAACTGTTTTTT. Protein sequence: CASSYSIRGGTSTNEKLFF.

Only a few counts were recorded for this clone. DNA for the CDR3: TGCAGCGTTGACATCCTACCGGGACAGGGAGGTGACTATGGCTACACCTTC. As protein: CSVDILPGQGGDYGYTF. The chain combines TRBV29-1 with TRBJ1-2; 9 bases fit TRBD1. V shed 3 bases, J shed 3 bases, and the junction held 14 bases outside the gene matches. The CDR3 totals 17 residues. Germline lookup yields CDR1 SQVTM and CDR2 ANQGSEA.

The chain is built from TRBV5-1 and TRBJ2-5; 8 bases match TRBD1. The CDR3 contains 15 residues. The ends lost 4 bases at V and 5 bases at J; junction bases unmatched: 10. CDR1 is SGHRS, CDR2 YFSETQ, per germline. The CDR3: CASSPLTGAPETQYF. CDR3 coding DNA: TGCGCCAGCAGCCCTTTGACAGGGGCCCCTGAGACCCAGTACTTC. Full variable domain (rest looked up from reference TRBV5-1 and TRBJ2-5): KAGVTQTPRYLIKTRGQQVTLSCSPISGHRSVSWYQQTPGQGLQFLFEYFSETQRNKGNFPGRFSGRQFSNSRSEMNVSTLELGDSALYLCASSPLTGAPETQYFGPGTRLLVL.

This sequence joins TRBV6-5 and TRBJ1-6; 7 bases line up with TRBD1. The length of the CDR3 is 14 residues. Germline-derived CDR1 and CDR2 are MNHEY and SVGAGI. With 10 bases clipped from V and 3 bases from J, the junction kept 6 bases outside the gene matches. The CDR3 is CATTGANYNSPLHF. CDR3 DNA sequence: TGTGCCACTACAGGGGCTAACTATAATTCACCCCTCCACTTT.

J is TRBJ2-1 and V is TRBV6-1; possible D gene TRBD1, 6 bases. The CDR3 loop spans 15 amino acids. Germline CDR1 is MNHNS and CDR2 is SASEGT. V gave up 2 bases and J gave up 0 bases, with 8 bases separating them. CDR3 sequence: CASSETGSSYNEQFF. CDR3 in DNA: TGTGCCAGCAGTGAAACAGGGAGCTCCTACAATGAGCAGTTCTTC.

The chain couples TRBV7-3 to TRBJ2-1; 8 positions match TRBD2. The CDR3 extends over 14 amino acids. Germline CDR1 is SGHTA and CDR2 is FQGTGA. Trimming at V came to 3 bases and at J to 9 bases, leaving 7 bases not matched to a gene. The CDR3 here is CASSFGLAMGEQFF. CDR3 sequence (DNA): TGTGCCAGCAGCTTCGGACTAGCAATGGGTGAGCAGTTCTTC.

The J gene is TRBJ1-3, the V gene TRBV5-4; 7 bases align to TRBD1. Germline V gene sequence: CDR1 SGHNT, CDR2 YYREEE (reference sequence). There are 15 residues in the CDR3. V shed 0 bases and J 6 bases; nucleotides not matched to a gene: 6. The CDR3 sequence: CASSLANRGANTIYF. For the CDR3, the DNA is TGTGCCAGCAGCTTGGCTAACAGGGGAGCAAACACCATATATTTT. The full variable domain, rest sourced from reference TRBV5-4 and TRBJ1-3, is ETGVTQSPTHLIKTRGQQVTLRCSSQSGHNTVSWYQQALGQGPQFIFQYYREEENGRGNFPPRFSGLQFPNYSSELNVNALELDDSALYLCASSLANRGANTIYFGEGSWLTVV.

The J gene is TRBJ1-6, the V gene TRBV6-5; possibly TRBD1 for D (6 bases). The V end was cut by 5 bases, the J end by 6 bases, with 14 bases between. The CDR3 contains 15 residues. Germline CDR1 is MNHEY and CDR2 is SVGAGI. CDR3 DNA: TGTGCCAGCAGTAATTCCCGGGACATTAATTCACCCCTCCACTTT. This codes for CASSNSRDINSPLHF.

The chain joins TRBV28 to TRBJ1-3, with TRBD1 matching over 7 bases. CDR3 length: 16 residues. Germline assignment: CDR1 MDHEN and CDR2 SYDVKM. Unmatched junction bases numbered 10, after V lost 7 bases and J lost 1 base. The CDR3 sequence: CASITQGLGSGNTIYF. In nucleotides, the CDR3 is TGTGCCAGCATTACACAGGGGTTAGGTTCTGGAAACACCATATATTTT.

The gene calls are TRBV11-2 and TRBJ1-6; possible D gene TRBD1, 6 bases. Germline CDR1 reads SGHAT; CDR2 reads FQNNGV. V was pared by 2 bases and J by 14 bases, with 13 bases between. CDR3 length equals 13 residues. CDR3 sequence: CASSLSWQGSLHF. The CDR3 DNA is TGTGCCAGCAGCTTAAGTTGGCAGGGGTCCCTCCACTTT.

This clone was counted a few times. The chain links TRBV5-1 to TRBJ1-6; D uncertain. The germline V gene has CDR1 SGHRS and CDR2 YFSETQ. V lost 0 bases and J 3 bases, leaving 10 bases between the germline ends. CDR3 length: 16 residues. CDR3 in DNA: TGCGCCAGCAGCTTGGGACGAGGGAACTATAATTCACCCCTCCACTTT. Translation gives CASSLGRGNYNSPLHF.

The V call is TRBV19, the J call TRBJ2-7; D is ambiguous. Germline assignment: CDR1 LNHDA and CDR2 SQIVND (reference sequence). The V and J ends lost 1 base and 1 base respectively, with 11 bases between them. The CDR3 consists of 15 residues. The CDR3 protein is CASSIVASWSYEQYF. The CDR3 DNA follows: TGTGCCAGTAGTATAGTCGCTAGTTGGTCCTACGAGCAGTACTTC. Filled out from reference TRBV19 and TRBJ2-7, the complete variable domain reads DGGITQSPKYLFRKEGQNVTLSCEQNLNHDAMYWYRQDPGQGLRLIYYSQIVNDFQKGDIAEGYSVSREKKESFPLTVTSAQKNPTAFYLCASSIVASWSYEQYFGPGTRLTVT.

The chain has TRBV19 and TRBJ1-5; 8 bases line up with TRBD1. V shed 4 bases and J 0 bases; nucleotides not matched to a gene: 5. The CDR3 has 16 residues. Germline V gene data show CDR1 as LNHDA and CDR2 as SQIVND (reference sequence). CDR3 in amino acids: CASSTGTGYSNQPQHF. CDR3 DNA sequence: TGTGCCAGTAGTACCGGGACAGGCTATAGCAATCAGCCCCAGCATTTT.

This clone showed up just a few times. The chain employs TRBV4-1 and TRBJ1-4; 10 nucleotides line up with TRBD1. J was trimmed by 8 bases and V by 0 bases; bases with no gene match: 12. CDR1 is MGHRA, CDR2 YSYEKL, per germline. The CDR3 totals 18 residues. CDR3 loop: CASSQDGGQGTSDEKLFF. In DNA form, the CDR3 reads TGCGCCAGCAGCCAAGACGGGGGACAGGGGACTAGTGACGAAAAACTGTTTTTT.

V and J are TRBV7-9 and TRBJ2-2; TRBD2 might be the D (5 bases). Trimming shortened V by 1 base and J by 8 bases, and 14 bases separated the two germline ends. The CDR3 loop spans 15 amino acids. Germline V gene data show CDR1 as SEHNR and CDR2 as FQNEAQ (reference sequence). CDR3 loop: CASSLVVGVSGELFF. The CDR3 DNA follows: TGTGCCAGCAGCTTAGTCGTCGGGGTTTCGGGGGAGCTGTTTTTT.